This T cell receptor (beta chain) emerged from a study of OX40 agonist ivuxolimab in advanced cancers. Study results and limitations: On average, CD8+ T cells showed a greater number of expanded clones than CD4+. Some nonresponders also had low normalized T-cell clonal expansion.

The method was immunoSEQ multiplex PCR; TCRdb's version includes in-frame clones alone and lacks a portion of them. The profile shows tens of thousands of clones, roughly 90% of them singletons. Between the trimmed V and J ends, which lost 1 base and 6 bases, there was a span of 10 bases. The CDR3 is made up of 15 amino acids. Germline lookup yields CDR1 SGHTA and CDR2 FQGNSA. About this clone itself: Its antigen is unidentified. This same CDR3 is encoded by further DNA sequences in the sample.

This specimen consisted of CD4+ or CD8+ T cells sorted from blood, obtained in a trial of the OX40 agonist ivuxolimab. This receptor was taken from an adult with an advanced solid tumor such as melanoma, head and neck, liver or kidney cancer. This chain joins TRBV7-2 and TRBJ1-6; a possible D gene is TRBD1 (6 bases). The CDR3 spells CASSLVWTANSPLHF. The CDR3 bases are TGTGCCAGCAGCTTAGTTTGGACAGCTAATTCACCCCTCCACTTT.